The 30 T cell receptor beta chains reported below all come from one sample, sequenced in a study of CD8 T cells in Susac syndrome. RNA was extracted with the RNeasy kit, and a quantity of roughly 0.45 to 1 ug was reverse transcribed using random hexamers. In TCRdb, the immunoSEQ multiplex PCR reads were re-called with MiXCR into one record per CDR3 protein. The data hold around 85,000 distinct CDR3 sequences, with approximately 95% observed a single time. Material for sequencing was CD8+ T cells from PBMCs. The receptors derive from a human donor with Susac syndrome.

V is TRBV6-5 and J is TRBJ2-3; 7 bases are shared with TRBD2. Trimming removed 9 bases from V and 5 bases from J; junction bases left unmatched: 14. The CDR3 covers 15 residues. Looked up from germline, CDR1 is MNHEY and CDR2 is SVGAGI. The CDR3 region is CASKSAGDSQDTQYF. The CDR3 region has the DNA TGTGCCAGTAAATCCGCGGGAGATTCTCAAGATACGCAGTATTTT.

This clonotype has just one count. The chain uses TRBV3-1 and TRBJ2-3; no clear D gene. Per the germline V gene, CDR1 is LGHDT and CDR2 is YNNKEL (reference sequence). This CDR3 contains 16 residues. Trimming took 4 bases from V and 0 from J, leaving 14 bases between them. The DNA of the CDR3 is TGTGCCAGCAGCCCCTCTCCAGGAGTAAGCACAGATACGCAGTATTTT. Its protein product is CASSPSPGVSTDTQYF.

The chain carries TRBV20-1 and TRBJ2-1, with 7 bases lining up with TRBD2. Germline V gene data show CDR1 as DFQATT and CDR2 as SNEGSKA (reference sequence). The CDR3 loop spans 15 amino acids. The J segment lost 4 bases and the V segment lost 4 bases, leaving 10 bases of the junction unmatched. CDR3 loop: CSATPSGEPYNEQFF. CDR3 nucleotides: TGCAGTGCTACCCCTAGCGGAGAGCCTTACAATGAGCAGTTCTTC.

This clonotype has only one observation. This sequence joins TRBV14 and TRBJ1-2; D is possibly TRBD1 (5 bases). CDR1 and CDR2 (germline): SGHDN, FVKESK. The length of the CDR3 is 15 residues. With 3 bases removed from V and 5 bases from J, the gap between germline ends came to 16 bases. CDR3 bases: TGTGCCAGCAGCCAGGAACCGGGACGGCTATATGGCTACACCTTC. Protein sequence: CASSQEPGRLYGYTF.

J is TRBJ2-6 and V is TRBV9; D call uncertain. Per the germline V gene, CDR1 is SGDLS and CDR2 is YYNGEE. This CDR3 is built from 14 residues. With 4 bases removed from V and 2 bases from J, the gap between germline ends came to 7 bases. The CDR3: CASSPPTGANVLTF. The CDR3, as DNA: TGTGCCAGCAGCCCCCCCACTGGGGCCAACGTCCTGACTTTC.

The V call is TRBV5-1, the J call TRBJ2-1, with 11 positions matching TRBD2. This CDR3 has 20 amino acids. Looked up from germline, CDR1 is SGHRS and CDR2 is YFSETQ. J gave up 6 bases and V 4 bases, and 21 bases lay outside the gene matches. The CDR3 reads CASSEGLADGAYQAGNEQFF. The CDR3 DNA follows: TGCGCCAGCAGCGAGGGACTAGCGGATGGGGCTTACCAGGCGGGCAATGAGCAGTTCTTC.

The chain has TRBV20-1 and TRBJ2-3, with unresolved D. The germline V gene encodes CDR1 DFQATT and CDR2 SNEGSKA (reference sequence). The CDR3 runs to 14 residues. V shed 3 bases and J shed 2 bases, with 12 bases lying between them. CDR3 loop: CSARHSRATDTQYF. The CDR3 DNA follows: TGCAGTGCTAGGCACAGTCGGGCCACAGATACGCAGTATTTT.

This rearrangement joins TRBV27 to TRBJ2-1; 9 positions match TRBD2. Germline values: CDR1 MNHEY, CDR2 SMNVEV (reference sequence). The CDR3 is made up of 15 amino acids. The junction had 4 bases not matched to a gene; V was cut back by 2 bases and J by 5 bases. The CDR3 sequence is CASSLQTSGNNEQFF. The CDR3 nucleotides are TGTGCCAGCAGTTTACAGACTAGCGGCAACAATGAGCAGTTCTTC.

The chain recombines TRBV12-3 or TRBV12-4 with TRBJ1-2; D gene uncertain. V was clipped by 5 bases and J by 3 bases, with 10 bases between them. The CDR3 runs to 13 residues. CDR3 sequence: CASSLTLYYGYTF. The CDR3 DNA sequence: TGTGCCAGCAGTCTGACCCTTTACTATGGCTACACCTTC.

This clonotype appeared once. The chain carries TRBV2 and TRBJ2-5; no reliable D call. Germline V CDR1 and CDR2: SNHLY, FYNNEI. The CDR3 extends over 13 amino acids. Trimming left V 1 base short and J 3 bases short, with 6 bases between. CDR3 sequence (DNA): TGTGCCAGCAGTGAAGGGTGGGAAGAGACCCAGTACTTC. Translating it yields CASSEGWEETQYF.

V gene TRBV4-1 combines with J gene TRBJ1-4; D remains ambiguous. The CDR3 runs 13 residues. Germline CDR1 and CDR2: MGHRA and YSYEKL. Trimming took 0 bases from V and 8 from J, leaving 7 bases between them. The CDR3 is CASSQEVGEKLFF. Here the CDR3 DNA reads TGCGCCAGCAGCCAAGAGGTGGGGGAAAAACTGTTTTTT.

The CDR3 sequence: CASIQGGSSYEQYF. The CDR3 nucleotides read TGTGCCAGCATCCAAGGGGGCAGCTCCTACGAGCAGTACTTC. This rearrangement joins TRBV7-9 to TRBJ2-7, with TRBD1 matching 7 bases. The ends lost 7 bases at V and 0 bases at J; junction bases unmatched: 6. The CDR3 covers 14 residues. CDR1 is SEHNR, CDR2 FQNEAQ, per germline (reference sequence).

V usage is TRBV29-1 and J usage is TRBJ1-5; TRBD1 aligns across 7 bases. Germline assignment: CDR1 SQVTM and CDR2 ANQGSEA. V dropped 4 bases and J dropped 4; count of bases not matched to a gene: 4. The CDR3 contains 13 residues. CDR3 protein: CSVGQGSNQPQHF. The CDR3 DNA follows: TGCAGCGTTGGACAGGGCTCTAATCAGCCCCAGCATTTT.

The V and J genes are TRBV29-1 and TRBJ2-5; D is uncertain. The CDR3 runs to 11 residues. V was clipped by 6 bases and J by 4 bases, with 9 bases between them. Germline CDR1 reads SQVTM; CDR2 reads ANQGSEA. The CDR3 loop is CSVTEGETQYF. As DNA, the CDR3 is TGCAGCGTGACTGAAGGAGAGACCCAGTACTTC.

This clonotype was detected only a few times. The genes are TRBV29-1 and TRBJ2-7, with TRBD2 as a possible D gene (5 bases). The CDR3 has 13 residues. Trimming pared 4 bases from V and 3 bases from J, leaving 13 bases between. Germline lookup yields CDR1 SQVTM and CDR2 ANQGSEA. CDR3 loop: CSVVSLGGYEQYF. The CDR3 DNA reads TGCAGCGTTGTGTCACTAGGTGGCTACGAGCAGTACTTC.

The CDR3 DNA follows: TGCAGTGCTAGAGATTTGACAGTAGAAGAGACCCAGTACTTC. Protein sequence: CSARDLTVEETQYF. This chain uses TRBV20-1 with TRBJ2-5; possibly TRBD1 for D (5 bases). The germline V and J ends were trimmed by 0 bases and 3 bases, with 11 bases remaining between them. The germline V gene encodes CDR1 DFQATT and CDR2 SNEGSKA (reference sequence). This CDR3 spans 14 amino acids.

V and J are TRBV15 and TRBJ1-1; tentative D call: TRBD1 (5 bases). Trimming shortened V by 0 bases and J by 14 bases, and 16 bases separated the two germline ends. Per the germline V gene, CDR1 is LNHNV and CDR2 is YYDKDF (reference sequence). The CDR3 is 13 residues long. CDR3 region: CATSRDTGGAEFF. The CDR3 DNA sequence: TGTGCCACCAGCAGAGATACAGGAGGTGCGGAATTCTTT.

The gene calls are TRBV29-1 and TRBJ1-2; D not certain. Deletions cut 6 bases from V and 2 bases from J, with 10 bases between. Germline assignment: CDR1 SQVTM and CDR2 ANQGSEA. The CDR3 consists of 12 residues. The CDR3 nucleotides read TGCAGCGTCCCCTTACTGAACTATGGCTACACCTTC. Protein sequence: CSVPLLNYGYTF.

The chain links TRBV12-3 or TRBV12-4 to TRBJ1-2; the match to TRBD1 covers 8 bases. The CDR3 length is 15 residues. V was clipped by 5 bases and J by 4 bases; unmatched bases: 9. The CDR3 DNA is TGTGCCAGCAGTCCACAGGGGGTTGGTCCCTATGGCTACACCTTC. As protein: CASSPQGVGPYGYTF.

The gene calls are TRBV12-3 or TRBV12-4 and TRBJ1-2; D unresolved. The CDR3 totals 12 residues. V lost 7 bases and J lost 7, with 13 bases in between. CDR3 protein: CASNQGLSGYTF. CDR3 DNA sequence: TGTGCCAGCAACCAAGGACTTAGTGGCTACACCTTC.

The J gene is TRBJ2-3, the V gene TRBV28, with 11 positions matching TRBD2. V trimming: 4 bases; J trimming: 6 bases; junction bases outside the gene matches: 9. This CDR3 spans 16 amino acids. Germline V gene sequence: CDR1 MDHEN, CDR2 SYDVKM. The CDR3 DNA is TGTGCCAGCAGTTCCCTTACTTGGACTAGCGGGGATACGCAGTATTTT. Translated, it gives CASSSLTWTSGDTQYF.

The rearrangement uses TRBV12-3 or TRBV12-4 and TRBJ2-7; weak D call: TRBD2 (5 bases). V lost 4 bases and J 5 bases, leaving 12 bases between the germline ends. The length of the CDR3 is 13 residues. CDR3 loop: CASSWVQADEQYF. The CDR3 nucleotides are TGTGCCAGCAGTTGGGTCCAAGCGGACGAGCAGTACTTC.

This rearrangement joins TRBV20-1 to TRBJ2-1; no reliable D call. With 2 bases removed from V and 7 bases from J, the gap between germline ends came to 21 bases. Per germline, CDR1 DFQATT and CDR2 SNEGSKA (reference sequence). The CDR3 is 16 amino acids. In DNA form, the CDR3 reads TGCAGTGCTAGATCCCGTTCGGCACCAGCCGGGAATGAGCAGTTCTTC. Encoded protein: CSARSRSAPAGNEQFF.

The CDR3 DNA follows: TGTGCCACCAGCAGTCCGGGAACAGACCTCTATGGCTACACCTTC. Its translation: CATSSPGTDLYGYTF. The rearrangement uses TRBV15 and TRBJ1-2; unclear D gene. The CDR3 runs to 15 residues. Germline CDR1 reads LNHNV; CDR2 reads YYDKDF (reference sequence). Trimming took 3 bases from V and 4 from J, leaving 15 bases between them.

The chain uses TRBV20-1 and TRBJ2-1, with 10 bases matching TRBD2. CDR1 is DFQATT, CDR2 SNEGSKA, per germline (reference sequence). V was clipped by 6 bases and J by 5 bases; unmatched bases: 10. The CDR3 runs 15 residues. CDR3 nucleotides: TGCAGTGCAGATTCTAGACTAGCGGGCGACAATGAGCAGTTCTTC. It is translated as CSADSRLAGDNEQFF.

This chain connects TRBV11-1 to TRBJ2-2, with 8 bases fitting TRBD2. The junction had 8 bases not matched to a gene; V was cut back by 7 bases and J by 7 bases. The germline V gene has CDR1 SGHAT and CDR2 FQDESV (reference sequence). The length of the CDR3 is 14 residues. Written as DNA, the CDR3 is TGTGCCAGCACCAAAAGCGGGAGCATCGGGGAGCTGTTTTTT. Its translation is CASTKSGSIGELFF.

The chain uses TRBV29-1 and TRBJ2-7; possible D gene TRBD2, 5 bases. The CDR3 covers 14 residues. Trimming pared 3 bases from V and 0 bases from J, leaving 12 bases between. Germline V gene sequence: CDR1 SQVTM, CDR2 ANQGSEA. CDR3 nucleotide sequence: TGCAGCGTTGAGGGTGGGGAGTTCTCCTACGAGCAGTACTTC. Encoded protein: CSVEGGEFSYEQYF.

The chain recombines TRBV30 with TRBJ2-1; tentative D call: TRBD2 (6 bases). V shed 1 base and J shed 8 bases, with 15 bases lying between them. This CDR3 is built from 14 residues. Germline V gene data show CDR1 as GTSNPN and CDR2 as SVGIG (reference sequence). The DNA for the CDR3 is TGTGCCTGGAGTGCGCGGGAAATGCACCATGAGCAGTTCTTC. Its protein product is CAWSAREMHHEQFF.

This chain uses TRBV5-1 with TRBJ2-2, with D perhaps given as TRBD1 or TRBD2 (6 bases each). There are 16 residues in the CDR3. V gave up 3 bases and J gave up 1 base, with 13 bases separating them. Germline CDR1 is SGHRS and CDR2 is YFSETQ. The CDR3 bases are TGCGCCAGCAGCTCGGACGGAGGGGGGAACACCGGGGAGCTGTTTTTT. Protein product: CASSSDGGGNTGELFF.

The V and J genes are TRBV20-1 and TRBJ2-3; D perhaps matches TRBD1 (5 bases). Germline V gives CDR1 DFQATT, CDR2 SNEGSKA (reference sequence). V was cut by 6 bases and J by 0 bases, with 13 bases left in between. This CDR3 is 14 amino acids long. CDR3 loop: CSAQGFLSTDTQYF. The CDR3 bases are TGCAGTGCGCAGGGCTTCCTTAGCACAGATACGCAGTATTTT.